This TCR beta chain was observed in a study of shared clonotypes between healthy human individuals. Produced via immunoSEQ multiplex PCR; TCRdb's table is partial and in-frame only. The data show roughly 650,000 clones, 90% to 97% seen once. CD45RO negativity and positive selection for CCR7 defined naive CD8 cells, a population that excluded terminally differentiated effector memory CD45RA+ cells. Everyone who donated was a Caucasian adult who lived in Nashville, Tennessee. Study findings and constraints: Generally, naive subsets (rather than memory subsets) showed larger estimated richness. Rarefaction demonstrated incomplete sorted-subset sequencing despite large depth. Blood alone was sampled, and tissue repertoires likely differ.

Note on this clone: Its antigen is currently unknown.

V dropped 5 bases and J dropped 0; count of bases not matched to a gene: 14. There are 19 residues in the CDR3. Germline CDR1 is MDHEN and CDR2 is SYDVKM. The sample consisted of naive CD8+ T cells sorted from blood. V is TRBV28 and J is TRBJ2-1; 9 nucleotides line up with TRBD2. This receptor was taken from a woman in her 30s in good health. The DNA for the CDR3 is TGTGCCAGCAGTGGGCTAACTAGCGGGTCTGGAAGCTCCTACAATGAGCAGTTCTTC. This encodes CASSGLTSGSGSSYNEQFF.